This TCR beta chain was sequenced in a study of read filtering for tumor transcriptome and immune sequencing (TCRdb year 2020). Notes on the research overall: The cohort had about 17 male and approximately 15 female patients with a mean age of about 66 years, ranging from roughly 45 to 80. A main aim was a read-filtering strategy for immune repertoire data, specifically whether clonotypes supported by a single read should be removed. TCR repertoires obtained by targeted immune repertoire sequencing and by bulk whole-transcriptome sequencing performed on the same bone marrow samples were compared. After DNase treatment, whole-transcriptome libraries were prepared with the TruSeq RNA Access Library Prep Kit. TCR-region mapped reads per sample ranged from about 3.5 to 10.27 million with IR-seq versus only roughly 75 to 1273 with RNA-seq. By revised international staging, eight or nine patients were R-ISS I, under 20 were R-ISS II and 6 or 7 were R-ISS III. Results and caveats for the whole study, not just this receptor: When single-read clonotypes were removed, the proportions of shared clonotypes in IR-seq and RNA-seq correlated more strongly. Clonotypes were captured by IR-seq at much higher depth and more reliably than by RNA-seq, and smaller IR-seq throughput was sufficient for identification of most shared clonotypes. In IR-seq, single-read clonotypes were approximately 80% of clonotypes but approximately 3.2% of total reads; in RNA-seq they were roughly 73% of clonotypes and 44.6% of reads. The sorted CD138-negative fraction was a mixed bone marrow immune population, not purified T cells.

Each patient had bone marrow sampled at the time of active disease. Bone marrow mononuclear cells were isolated by Ficoll-Hypaque density gradient centrifugation. To remove myeloma plasma cells, the cells were labeled with CD138 magnetic microbeads on a MACS separator, and CD138-negative cells were then collected by negative selection. Flow cytometry on an Attune NxT with CD138 antibodies was used to check the purity of the isolated cells. Total RNA was extracted with TRIzol reagent and quantified with a NanoDrop spectrophotometer. For each patient, paired RNA-seq and IR-seq were run on the CD138-negative bone marrow sample from that patient. Concerning this clonotype: Its target antigen remains unknown. Base qualities are missing; no much larger clone stands one base away.

TCR libraries were constructed from roughly 360 ng RNA using the Immunoverse kit, and molecular barcoded adaptors covering alpha/delta and beta/gamma chains were employed. The same RNA used for transcriptome sequencing was used for TCR library preparation. TCR libraries were sequenced on an Illumina HiSeq 4000 with 2 x 150 cycles. As for the authors' bioinformatics: With MiXCR, TCR reads were aligned to human V, D, J and C references and assembled into CDR3 clonotypes, with quality filtering and error correction included. The tcR package in R was used to analyze clonotype counts and gene usage diversity. For inspection of raw mapping reads, RNA-seq reads were mapped by STAR aligner version 2.5.3a onto GRCh37 of the human genome. To test how sequencing depth affected the clonotypes detected, IR-seq fastq files were randomly downsampled with Seqtk 1.3. TCRdb trimmed public reads at Q25 via fastp, called clones via MiXCR and kept in-frame beta chains. Rows with a matching CDR3 protein are joined into one entry that keeps the most common DNA and genes. Here the V and J calls rest on TCRdb's processing, not on the authors' analysis. The sample contains about 5,200 distinct CDR3 sequences, over 20% of them found a single time. The ten largest clones take up around 20% of the sample.

Sample: a population of CD138-negative cells sorted from bone marrow. What this sample's cell subset or site label stands for: bone marrow mononuclear cells depleted of CD138+ plasma/myeloma cells by negative magnetic selection. The sequence derives from a donor at least 40 years old with multiple myeloma.

The nucleotide sequence is TGTGCCAGCAGCTTGGTAGCAGGTTTAGCCAAAAACATTCAGTACTTC. This is translated as CASSLVAGLAKNIQYF. The chain is made from TRBV5-6 and TRBJ2-4; no D gene is confidently identified. The germline V gene sets CDR1 to SGHDT and CDR2 to YYEEEE. V gives up 0 bases and J gives up 0 bases, and the segment between their germline ends measures 10 bases. The CDR3 has 16 amino acids, counting the end cysteine and phenylalanine. Only the CDR3 portion is preserved as DNA: 48 bases, with reading frame beginning at the first base.